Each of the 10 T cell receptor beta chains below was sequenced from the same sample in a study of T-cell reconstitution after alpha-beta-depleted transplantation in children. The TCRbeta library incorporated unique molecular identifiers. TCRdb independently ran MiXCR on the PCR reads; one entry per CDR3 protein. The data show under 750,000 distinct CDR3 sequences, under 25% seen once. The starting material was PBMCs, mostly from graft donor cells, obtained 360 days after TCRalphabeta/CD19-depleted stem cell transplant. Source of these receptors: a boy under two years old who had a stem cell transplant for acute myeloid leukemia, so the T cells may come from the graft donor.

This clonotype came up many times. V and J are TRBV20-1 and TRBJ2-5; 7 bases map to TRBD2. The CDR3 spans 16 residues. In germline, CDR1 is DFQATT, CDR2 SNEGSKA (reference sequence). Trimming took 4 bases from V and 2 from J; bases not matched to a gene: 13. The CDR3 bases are TGCAGTGCTACCCTGTTGATAGCGGGCGAGCAAGAGACCCAGTACTTC. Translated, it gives CSATLLIAGEQETQYF.

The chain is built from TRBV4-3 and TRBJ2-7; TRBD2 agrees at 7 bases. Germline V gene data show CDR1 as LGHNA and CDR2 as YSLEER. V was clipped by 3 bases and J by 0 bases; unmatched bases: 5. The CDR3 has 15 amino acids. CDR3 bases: TGCGCCAGCAGCCAGGAAGCGGGGCGCTCCTACGAGCAGTACTTC. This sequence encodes CASSQEAGRSYEQYF.

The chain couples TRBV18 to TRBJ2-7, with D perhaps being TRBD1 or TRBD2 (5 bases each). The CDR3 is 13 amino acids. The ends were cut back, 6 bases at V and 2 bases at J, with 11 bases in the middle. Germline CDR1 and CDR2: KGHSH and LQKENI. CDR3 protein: CASSFGAAYEQYF. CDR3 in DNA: TGTGCCAGCTCCTTCGGGGCGGCCTACGAGCAGTACTTC.

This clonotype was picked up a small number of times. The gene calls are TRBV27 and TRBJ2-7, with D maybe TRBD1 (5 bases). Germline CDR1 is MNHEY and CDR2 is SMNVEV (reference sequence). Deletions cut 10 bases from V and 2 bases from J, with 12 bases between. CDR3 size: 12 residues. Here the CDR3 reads CATTQGAYEQYV. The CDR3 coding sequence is TGTGCCACCACGCAGGGCGCCTACGAGCAGTACGTC.

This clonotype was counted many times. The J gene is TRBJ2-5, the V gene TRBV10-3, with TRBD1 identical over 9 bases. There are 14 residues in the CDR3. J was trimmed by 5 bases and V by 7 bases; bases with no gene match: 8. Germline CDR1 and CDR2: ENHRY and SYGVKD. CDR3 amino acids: CAINDRGARETQYF. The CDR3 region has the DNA TGTGCCATCAATGACAGGGGGGCTCGGGAGACCCAGTACTTC.

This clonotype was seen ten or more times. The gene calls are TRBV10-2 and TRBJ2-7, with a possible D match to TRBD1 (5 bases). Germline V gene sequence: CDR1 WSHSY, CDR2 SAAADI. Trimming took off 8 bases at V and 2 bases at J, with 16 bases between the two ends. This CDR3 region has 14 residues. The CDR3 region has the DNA TGCGCCAGCGAAGCCGACAGTGGAACCTACGAGCAGTACTTC. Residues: CASEADSGTYEQYF.

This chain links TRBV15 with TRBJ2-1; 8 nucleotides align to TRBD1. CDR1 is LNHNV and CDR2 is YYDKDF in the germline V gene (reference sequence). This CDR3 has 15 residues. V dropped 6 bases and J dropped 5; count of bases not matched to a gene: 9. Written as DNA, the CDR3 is TGTGCCACCAGTAGACAGGGGTCATCTAACAATGAGCAGTTCTTC. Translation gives CATSRQGSSNNEQFF.

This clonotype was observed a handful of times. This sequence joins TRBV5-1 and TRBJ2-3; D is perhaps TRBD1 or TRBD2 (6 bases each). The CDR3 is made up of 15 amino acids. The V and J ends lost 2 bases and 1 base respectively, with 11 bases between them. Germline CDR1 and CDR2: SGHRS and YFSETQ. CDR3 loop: CASSLTGAGTDTQYF. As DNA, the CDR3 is TGCGCCAGCAGCTTAACGGGGGCCGGCACAGATACGCAGTATTTT.

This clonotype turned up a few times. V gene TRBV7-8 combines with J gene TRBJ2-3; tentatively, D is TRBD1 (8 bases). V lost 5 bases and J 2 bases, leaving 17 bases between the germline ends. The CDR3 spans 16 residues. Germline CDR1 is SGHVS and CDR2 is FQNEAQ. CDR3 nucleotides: TGTGCCAGCAGCAAGGACAGGGAGGGTAACACAGATACGCAGTATTTT. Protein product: CASSKDREGNTDTQYF. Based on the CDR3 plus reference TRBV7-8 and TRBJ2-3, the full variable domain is GAGVSQSPRYKVAKRGQDVALRCDPISGHVSLFWYQQALGQGPEFLTYFQNEAQLDKSGLPSDRFFAERPEGSVSTLKIQRTQQEDSAVYLCASSKDREGNTDTQYFGPGTRLTVL.

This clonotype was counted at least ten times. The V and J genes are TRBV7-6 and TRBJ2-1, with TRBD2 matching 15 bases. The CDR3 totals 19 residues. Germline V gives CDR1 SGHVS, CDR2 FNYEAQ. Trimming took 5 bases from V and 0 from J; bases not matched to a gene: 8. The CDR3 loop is CASSLGTSGGPSSYNEQFF. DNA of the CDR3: TGTGCCAGCAGCCTAGGGACTAGCGGGGGGCCGAGCTCCTACAATGAGCAGTTCTTC. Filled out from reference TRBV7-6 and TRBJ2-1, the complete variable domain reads GAGVSQSPRYKVTKRGQDVALRCDPISGHVSLYWYRQALGQGPEFLTYFNYEAQQDKSGLPNDRFSAERPEGSISTLTIQRTEQRDSAMYRCASSLGTSGGPSSYNEQFFGPGTRLTVL.